This T cell receptor (beta chain) derives from a study of T cells in Graves' hyperthyroidism and ophthalmopathy. Template material for amplifying TCR beta CDR3 regions consisted of RNA transcripts. HTBI primers drove first-round RT-PCR of the TCR CDR3. TCRdb recomputed calls from the multiplex PCR reads with MiXCR, one row per CDR3 protein. The sample lists about 400,000 distinct CDR3 sequences; about 15% were seen once. The study's findings and limits: A 13 V-J model separated ophthalmopathy from stable hyperthyroidism.

At least ten counts were recorded for this clonotype. The antigen remains unidentified. There are 16 residues in the CDR3. The V gene lost 5 bases and the J gene lost 0 bases, with 16 bases spanning the gap. The germline CDR1 and CDR2 sequences are DFQATT and SNEGSKA (reference sequence). Lactation, pregnancy, other autoimmune disease or uncontrolled infection excluded patients. The V gene is TRBV20-1, the J gene TRBJ2-2; D is unresolved. Input material: blood. The clonotype comes from a woman between 25 and 40 years old with Graves' ophthalmopathy. The CDR3 bases are TGCAGTGCTCGACTTCCGGACGGGTCGAACACCGGGGAGCTGTTTTTT. Protein product: CSARLPDGSNTGELFF.